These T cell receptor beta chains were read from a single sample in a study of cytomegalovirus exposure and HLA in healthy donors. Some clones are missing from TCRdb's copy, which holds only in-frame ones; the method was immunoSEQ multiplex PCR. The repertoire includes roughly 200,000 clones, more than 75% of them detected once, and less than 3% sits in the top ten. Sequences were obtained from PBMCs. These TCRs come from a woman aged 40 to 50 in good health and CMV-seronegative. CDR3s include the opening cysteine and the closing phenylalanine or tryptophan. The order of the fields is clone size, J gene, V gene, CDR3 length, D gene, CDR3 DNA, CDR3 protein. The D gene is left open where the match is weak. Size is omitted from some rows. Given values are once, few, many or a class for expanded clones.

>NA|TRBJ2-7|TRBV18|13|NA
TGTGCCAGCTCACCAGAGATACTAGGCGAGCAGTACTTC
CASSPEILGEQYF
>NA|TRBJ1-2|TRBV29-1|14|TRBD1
TGCAGCGTTGAGGCCCTACAGGGGCGCTATGGCTACACCTTC
CSVEALQGRYGYTF
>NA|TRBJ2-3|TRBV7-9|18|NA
TGTGCCAGCAGCTCCCGGCAGGGAAGGGGAAGGGGCACAGATACGCAGTATTTT
CASSSRQGRGRGTDTQYF
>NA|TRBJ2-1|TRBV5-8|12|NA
TGTGCCAGCAGCTTAGGTTGGAGAGCTCAGTTCTTC
CASSLGWRAQFF
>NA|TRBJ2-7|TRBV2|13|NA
TGTGCCAGCAGTGAACCCCTCTCCTACGAGCAGTACTTC
CASSEPLSYEQYF
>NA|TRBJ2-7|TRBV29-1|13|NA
TGCAGCGTTGATGTGCAGGGAACCTACGAGCAGTACTTC
CSVDVQGTYEQYF
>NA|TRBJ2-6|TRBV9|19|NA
TGTGCCAGCAGCCCCCGTAGGATGGGCGGGGAGGCTGGGGCCAACGCCCTGACTTTC
CASSPRRMGGEAGANALTF
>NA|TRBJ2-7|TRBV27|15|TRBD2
TGTGCCAGCACCTCGGGCGGGAGCGACTCCTACGAGCAGTACTTC
CASTSGGSDSYEQYF
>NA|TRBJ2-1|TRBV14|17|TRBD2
TGTGCCAGCAGCCTTCAGCGGGAGGTTTGGTATGGGAATGAGCAGTTCTTC
CASSLQREVWYGNEQFF
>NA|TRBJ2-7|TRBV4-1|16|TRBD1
TGCGCCAGCAGCCAAGAGTGGGACAGGGGTGTCTACGAGCAGTACTTC
CASSQEWDRGVYEQYF
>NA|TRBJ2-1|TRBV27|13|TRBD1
TGTGCCAGTCGTATGGGACAGAACCATGAGCAGTTCTTC
CASRMGQNHEQFF
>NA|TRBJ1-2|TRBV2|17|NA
TGTGCCAGCAGTGAACGGGCAGGGTGGGAAGCTAACTATGGCTACACCTTC
CASSERAGWEANYGYTF
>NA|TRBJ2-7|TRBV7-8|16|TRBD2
TGTGCCAGCAGCAAACTAGCGGATACTATCTCCTACGAGCAGTACTTC
CASSKLADTISYEQYF
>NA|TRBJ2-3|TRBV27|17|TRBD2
TGTGCCAGCAGCCGGCGATCGGGGGGGTCTAGCACAGATACGCAGTATTTT
CASSRRSGGSSTDTQYF
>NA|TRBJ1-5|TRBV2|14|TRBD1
TGTGCCAGCAGGGAGACAGGGTCGAATCAGCCCCAGCATTTT
CASRETGSNQPQHF
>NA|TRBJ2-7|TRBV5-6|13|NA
TGTGCCAGCAGCTTAGATACTAACTACGAGCAGTACTTC
CASSLDTNYEQYF
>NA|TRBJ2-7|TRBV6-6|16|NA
TGTGCCAGCAGTTACTCCCCTAGGGAGCACTCCTACGAGCAGTACTTC
CASSYSPREHSYEQYF
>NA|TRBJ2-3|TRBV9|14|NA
TGTGCCAGCAGCGTCTCCAGGGCCGCAGATACGCAGTATTTT
CASSVSRAADTQYF
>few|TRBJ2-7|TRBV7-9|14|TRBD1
TGTGCCAGCAGCTGGGGACAGGCCCAGGGAGGGCAGTACTTC
CASSWGQAQGGQYF
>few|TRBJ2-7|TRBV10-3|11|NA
TGTGCCATCAGTGAACTAAACGAGCAGTACTTC
CAISELNEQYF
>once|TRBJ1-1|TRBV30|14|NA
TGTGCCTGGAGTGTGTACGGGGGGCTGGCTGAAGCTTTCTTT
CAWSVYGGLAEAFF
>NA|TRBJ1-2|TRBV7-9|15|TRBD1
TGTGCCAGCAGCTTAGGGGGCAGGGGGCACTATGGCTACACCTTC
CASSLGGRGHYGYTF
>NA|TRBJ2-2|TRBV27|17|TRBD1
TGTGCCAGCAGTTCCCGTCTGGGACAGGGAATCACCGGGGAGCTGTTTTTT
CASSSRLGQGITGELFF
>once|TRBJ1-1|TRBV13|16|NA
TGTGCCAGCAGCATCAGACGGGGGAGTAGGAACACTGAAGCTTTCTTT
CASSIRRGSRNTEAFF
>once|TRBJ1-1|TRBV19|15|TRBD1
TGTGCCAGTAGTTTAACAGGGGGATTTAGGACTGAAGCTTTCTTT
CASSLTGGFRTEAFF
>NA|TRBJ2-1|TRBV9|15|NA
TGTGCCAGCACCGAACTAGGACGGGGATACAATGAGCAGTTCTTC
CASTELGRGYNEQFF